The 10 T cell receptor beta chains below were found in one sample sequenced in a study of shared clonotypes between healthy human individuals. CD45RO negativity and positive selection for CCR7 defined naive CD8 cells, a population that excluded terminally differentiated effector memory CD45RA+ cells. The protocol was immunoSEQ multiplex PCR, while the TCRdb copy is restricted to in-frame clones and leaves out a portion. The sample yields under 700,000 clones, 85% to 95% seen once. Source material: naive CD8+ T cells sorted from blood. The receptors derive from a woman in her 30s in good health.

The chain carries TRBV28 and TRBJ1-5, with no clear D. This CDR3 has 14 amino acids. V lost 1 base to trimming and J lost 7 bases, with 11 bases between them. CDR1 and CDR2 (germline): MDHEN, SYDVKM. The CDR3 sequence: CASSLFMERQPQHF. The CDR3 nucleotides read TGTGCCAGCAGTTTATTTATGGAGCGACAGCCCCAGCATTTT.

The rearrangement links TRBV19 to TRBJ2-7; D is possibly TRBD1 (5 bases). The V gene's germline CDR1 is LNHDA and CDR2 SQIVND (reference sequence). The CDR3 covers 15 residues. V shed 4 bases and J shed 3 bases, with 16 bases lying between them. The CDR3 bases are TGTGCCAGTAGTAGTCTACCAGGGATAATCTACGAGCAGTACTTC. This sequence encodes CASSSLPGIIYEQYF.

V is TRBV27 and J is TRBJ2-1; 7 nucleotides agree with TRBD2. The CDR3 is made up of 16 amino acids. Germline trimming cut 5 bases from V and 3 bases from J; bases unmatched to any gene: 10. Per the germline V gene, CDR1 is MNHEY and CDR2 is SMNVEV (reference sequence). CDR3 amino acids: CASSLGPPGGYNEQFF. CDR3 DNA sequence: TGTGCCAGCAGTCTAGGACCGCCGGGAGGCTACAATGAGCAGTTCTTC.

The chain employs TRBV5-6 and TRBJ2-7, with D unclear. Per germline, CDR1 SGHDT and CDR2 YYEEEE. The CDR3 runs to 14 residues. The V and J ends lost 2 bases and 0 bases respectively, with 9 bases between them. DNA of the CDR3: TGTGCCAGCAGCTTCCGGACGGTCTCCTACGAGCAGTACTTC. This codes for CASSFRTVSYEQYF.

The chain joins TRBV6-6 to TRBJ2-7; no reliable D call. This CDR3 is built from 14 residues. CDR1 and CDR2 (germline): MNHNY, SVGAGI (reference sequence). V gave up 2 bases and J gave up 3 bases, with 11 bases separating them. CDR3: CASSYAGAHYEQYF. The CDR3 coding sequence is TGTGCCAGCAGTTACGCAGGAGCCCACTACGAGCAGTACTTC.

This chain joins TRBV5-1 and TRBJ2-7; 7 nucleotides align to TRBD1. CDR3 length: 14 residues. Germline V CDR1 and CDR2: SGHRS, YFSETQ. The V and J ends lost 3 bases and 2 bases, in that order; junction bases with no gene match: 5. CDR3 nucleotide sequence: TGCGCCAGCAGCTGGACGACAGGGACCTACGAGCAGTACTTC. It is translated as CASSWTTGTYEQYF.

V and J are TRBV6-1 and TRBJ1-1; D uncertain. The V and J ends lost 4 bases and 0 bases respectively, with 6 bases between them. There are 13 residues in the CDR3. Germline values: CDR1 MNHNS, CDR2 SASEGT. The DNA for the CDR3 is TGTGCCAGCAGTGGAAGACTGAACACTGAAGCTTTCTTT. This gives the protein CASSGRLNTEAFF.

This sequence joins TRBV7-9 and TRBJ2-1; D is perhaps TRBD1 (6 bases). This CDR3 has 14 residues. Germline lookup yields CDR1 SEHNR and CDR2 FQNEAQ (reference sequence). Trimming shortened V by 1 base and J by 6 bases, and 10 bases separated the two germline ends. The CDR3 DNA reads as TGTGCCAGCAGCTTAGTTAGGGGGAGCAATGAGCAGTTCTTC. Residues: CASSLVRGSNEQFF.

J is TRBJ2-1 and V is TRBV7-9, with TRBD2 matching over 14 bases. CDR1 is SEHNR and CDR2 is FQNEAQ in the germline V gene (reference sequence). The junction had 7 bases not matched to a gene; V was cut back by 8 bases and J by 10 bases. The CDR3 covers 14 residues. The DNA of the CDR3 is TGTGCCAGCCCGGGACTAGCGGGAGTAGAGGAGCAGTTCTTC. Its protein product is CASPGLAGVEEQFF.

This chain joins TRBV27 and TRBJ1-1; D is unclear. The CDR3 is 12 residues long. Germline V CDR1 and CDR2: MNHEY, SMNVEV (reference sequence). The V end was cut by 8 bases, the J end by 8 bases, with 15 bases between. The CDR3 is CASGSRIPEAFF. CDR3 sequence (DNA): TGTGCCAGCGGTTCGAGGATTCCCGAAGCTTTCTTT.